This is a list of T cell receptor beta chains from one sample in a study of vaccination effects on CD4 cells after COVID-19. Their antigens are not known. The protocol was immunoSEQ multiplex PCR, while the TCRdb copy is restricted to in-frame clones and leaves out a portion. Among 50,000 or so clones listed, 50% to 80% were seen once. This sample comprised CD4+ T cells from PBMCs cultured without peptide, obtained before COVID-19 vaccination. These receptors all come from a human donor who received a COVID-19 vaccine. Each CDR3 is given without its conserved first and last residue. Fields, in order: V gene, J gene, CDR3 protein.

V gene: TRBV5-1
J gene: TRBJ2-1
CDR3 protein: ASSLSPRGNYNEQF

V gene: TRBV19
J gene: TRBJ1-4
CDR3 protein: ASSPGARVGKLF

V gene: TRBV2
J gene: TRBJ2-3
CDR3 protein: ASRGTSGSPDTQY

V gene: TRBV5-6
J gene: TRBJ2-5
CDR3 protein: ASSAPGLAGGGETQY

V gene: TRBV2
J gene: TRBJ2-6
CDR3 protein: ASTGGASSGANVLT

V gene: TRBV2
J gene: TRBJ1-2
CDR3 protein: ASSEPPAGPSNYGYT

V gene: TRBV28
J gene: TRBJ1-2
CDR3 protein: ASSLGQTNYGYT

V gene: TRBV2
J gene: TRBJ1-2
CDR3 protein: ASSTGQIYGYT

V gene: TRBV7-7
J gene: TRBJ2-5
CDR3 protein: ASTPGRGQETQY

V gene: TRBV25-1
J gene: TRBJ2-1
CDR3 protein: ASSQGPEDNEQF

V gene: TRBV15
J gene: TRBJ1-1
CDR3 protein: ATSRDRTGVLNTEAF

V gene: TRBV19
J gene: TRBJ1-1
CDR3 protein: ASSRDRGLAEAF

V gene: TRBV5-1
J gene: TRBJ1-3
CDR3 protein: ASSWQGRGNTIY

V gene: TRBV6-2/TRBV6-3
J gene: TRBJ1-2
CDR3 protein: ASSYFLGSPYGYT

V gene: TRBV7-9
J gene: TRBJ2-1
CDR3 protein: ASSLGPSGLYNEQF

V gene: TRBV19
J gene: TRBJ2-7
CDR3 protein: ASSSPGQVNYEQY

V gene: TRBV7-6
J gene: TRBJ2-3
CDR3 protein: ASSQAGASTDTQY

V gene: TRBV3-1/TRBV3-2
J gene: TRBJ2-7
CDR3 protein: ASSQATYEQY

V gene: TRBV6-5
J gene: TRBJ1-6
CDR3 protein: ASSYREGTSPLH

V gene: TRBV12-3/TRBV12-4
J gene: TRBJ1-2
CDR3 protein: ASSRAWGYT

V gene: TRBV5-6
J gene: TRBJ2-1
CDR3 protein: ASSLRGRLSSYNEQF

V gene: TRBV3-1/TRBV3-2
J gene: TRBJ2-3
CDR3 protein: ASSQGTHSSTDTQY

V gene: TRBV12-5
J gene: TRBJ1-1
CDR3 protein: ASAARQLPTEAF

V gene: TRBV4-2
J gene: TRBJ1-2
CDR3 protein: ASSQDSSYGYT

V gene: TRBV28
J gene: TRBJ1-4
CDR3 protein: ASSLPVAWAQGGKLF

V gene: TRBV3-1/TRBV3-2
J gene: TRBJ2-1
CDR3 protein: ASSQWASGVFEQF

V gene: TRBV10-1
J gene: TRBJ2-2
CDR3 protein: ASRNWTPMNTGELF

V gene: TRBV6-5
J gene: TRBJ2-1
CDR3 protein: ASSPRPYNEQF

V gene: TRBV19
J gene: TRBJ2-2
CDR3 protein: ASSIEGGQAGELF

V gene: TRBV5-1
J gene: TRBJ2-1
CDR3 protein: ASSGQGYEQF

V gene: TRBV7-3
J gene: TRBJ2-3
CDR3 protein: ASSLSGGPSTDTQY

V gene: TRBV5-1
J gene: TRBJ2-3
CDR3 protein: ASSPDRGHLTDTQY